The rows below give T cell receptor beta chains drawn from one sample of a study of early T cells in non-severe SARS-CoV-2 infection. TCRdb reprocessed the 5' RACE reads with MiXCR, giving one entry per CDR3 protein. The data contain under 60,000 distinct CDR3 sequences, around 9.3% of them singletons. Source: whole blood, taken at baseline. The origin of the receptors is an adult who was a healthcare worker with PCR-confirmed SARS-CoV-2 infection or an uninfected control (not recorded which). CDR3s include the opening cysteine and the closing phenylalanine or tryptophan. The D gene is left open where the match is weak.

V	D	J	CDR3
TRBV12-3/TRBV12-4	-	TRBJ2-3	CASSFQGPTDTQYF
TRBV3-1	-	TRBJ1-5	CASSQSSSNQPQHF
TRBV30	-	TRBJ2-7	CAWSLPHLLAYEQYF
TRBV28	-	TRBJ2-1	CATSRGRPSYNEQFF
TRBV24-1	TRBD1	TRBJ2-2	CATSDYGTGNTGELFF
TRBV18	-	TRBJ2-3	CASSPYNGDSTDTQYF
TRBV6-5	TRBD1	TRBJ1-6	CASSTLGQGVASPLHF
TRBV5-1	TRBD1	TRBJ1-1	CASSRTGPIGAFF
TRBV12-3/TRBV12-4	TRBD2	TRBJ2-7	CASSSEMASGRTSYEQYF
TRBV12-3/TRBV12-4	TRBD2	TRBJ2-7	CASSSQRGIWREADPYEQYF
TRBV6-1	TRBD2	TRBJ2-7	CASTPAGGAGYEQYF
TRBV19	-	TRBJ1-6	CASSIGDSPLHF